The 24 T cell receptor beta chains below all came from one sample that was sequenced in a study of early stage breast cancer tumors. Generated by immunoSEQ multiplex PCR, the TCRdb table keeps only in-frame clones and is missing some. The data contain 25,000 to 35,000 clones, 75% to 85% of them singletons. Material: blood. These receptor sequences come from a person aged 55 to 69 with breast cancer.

This CDR3 is CASSEVRQLNTEAFF. The CDR3, as DNA: TGTGCCAGCAGTGAAGTTCGACAGCTGAACACTGAAGCTTTCTTT. The chain couples TRBV2 to TRBJ1-1; perhaps TRBD1 as D (5 bases). Germline V gene data show CDR1 as SNHLY and CDR2 as FYNNEI. V was pared by 1 base and J by 0 bases, with 9 bases between. The length of the CDR3 is 15 residues.

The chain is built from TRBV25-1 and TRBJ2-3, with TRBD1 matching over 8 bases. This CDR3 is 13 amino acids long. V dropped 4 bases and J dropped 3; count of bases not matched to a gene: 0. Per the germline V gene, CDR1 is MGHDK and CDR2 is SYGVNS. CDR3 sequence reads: CASSGQGTDTQYF. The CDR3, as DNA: TGTGCCAGCAGTGGACAGGGGACAGATACGCAGTATTTT.

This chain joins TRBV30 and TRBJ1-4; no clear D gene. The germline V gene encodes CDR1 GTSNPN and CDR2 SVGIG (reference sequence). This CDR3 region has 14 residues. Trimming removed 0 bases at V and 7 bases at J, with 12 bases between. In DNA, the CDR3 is TGTGCCTGGAGTGTACGGCGGCTTGGTGAAAAACTGTTTTTT. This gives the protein CAWSVRRLGEKLFF.

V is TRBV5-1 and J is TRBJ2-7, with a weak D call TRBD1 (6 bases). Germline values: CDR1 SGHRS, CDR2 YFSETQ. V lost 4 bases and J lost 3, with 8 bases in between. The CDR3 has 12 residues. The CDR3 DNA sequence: TGCGCCAGCAGCGTGGACAGCTACGAGCAGTACTTC. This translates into CASSVDSYEQYF. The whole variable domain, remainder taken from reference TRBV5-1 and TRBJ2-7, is KAGVTQTPRYLIKTRGQQVTLSCSPISGHRSVSWYQQTPGQGLQFLFEYFSETQRNKGNFPGRFSGRQFSNSRSEMNVSTLELGDSALYLCASSVDSYEQYFGPGTRLTVT.

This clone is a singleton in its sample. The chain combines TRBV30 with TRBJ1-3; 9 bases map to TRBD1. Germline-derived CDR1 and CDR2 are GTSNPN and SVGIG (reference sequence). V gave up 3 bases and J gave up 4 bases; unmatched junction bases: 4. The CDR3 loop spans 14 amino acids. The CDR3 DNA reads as TGTGCCTGGAGCCTCGGGACAGGGGGAAACACCATATATTTT. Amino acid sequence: CAWSLGTGGNTIYF.

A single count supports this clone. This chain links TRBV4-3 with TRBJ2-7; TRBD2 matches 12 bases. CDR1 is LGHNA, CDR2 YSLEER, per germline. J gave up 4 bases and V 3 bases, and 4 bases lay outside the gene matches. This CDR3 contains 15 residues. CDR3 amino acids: CASSQSTSGRYEQYF. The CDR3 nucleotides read TGCGCCAGCAGCCAGTCGACTAGCGGGAGATACGAGCAGTACTTC.

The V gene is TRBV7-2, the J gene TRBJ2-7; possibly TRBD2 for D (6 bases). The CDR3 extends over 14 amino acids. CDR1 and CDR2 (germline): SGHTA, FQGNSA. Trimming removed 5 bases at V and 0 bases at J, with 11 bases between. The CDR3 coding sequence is TGTGCCAGCAGCAGGGGACTTCGCTCCTACGAGCAGTACTTC. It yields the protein CASSRGLRSYEQYF.

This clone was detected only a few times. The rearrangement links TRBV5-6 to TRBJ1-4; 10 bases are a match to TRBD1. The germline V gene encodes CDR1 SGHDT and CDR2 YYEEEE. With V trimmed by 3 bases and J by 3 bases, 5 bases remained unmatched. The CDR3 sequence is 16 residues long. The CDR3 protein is CASSWTGGAANEKLFF. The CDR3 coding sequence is TGTGCCAGCAGCTGGACAGGGGGAGCGGCTAATGAAAAACTGTTTTTT.

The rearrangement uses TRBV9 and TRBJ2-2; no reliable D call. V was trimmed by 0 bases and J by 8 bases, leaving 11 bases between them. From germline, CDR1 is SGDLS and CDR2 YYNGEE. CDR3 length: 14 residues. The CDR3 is CASSVGGLPGELFF. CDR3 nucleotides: TGTGCCAGCAGCGTAGGAGGCCTTCCGGGGGAGCTGTTTTTT.

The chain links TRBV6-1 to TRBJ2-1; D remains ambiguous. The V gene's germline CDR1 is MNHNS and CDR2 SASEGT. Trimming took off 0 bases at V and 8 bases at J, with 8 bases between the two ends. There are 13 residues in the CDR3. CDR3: CASSEAHSYEQFF. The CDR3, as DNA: TGTGCCAGCAGTGAAGCACACAGCTATGAGCAGTTCTTC.

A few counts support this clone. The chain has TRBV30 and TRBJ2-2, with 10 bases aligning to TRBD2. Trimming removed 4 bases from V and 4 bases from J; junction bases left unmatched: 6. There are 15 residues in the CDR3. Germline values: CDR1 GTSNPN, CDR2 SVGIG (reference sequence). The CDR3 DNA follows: TGTGCCTGGACTAGCGGGAGCCTATCCACCGGGGAGCTGTTTTTT. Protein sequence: CAWTSGSLSTGELFF.

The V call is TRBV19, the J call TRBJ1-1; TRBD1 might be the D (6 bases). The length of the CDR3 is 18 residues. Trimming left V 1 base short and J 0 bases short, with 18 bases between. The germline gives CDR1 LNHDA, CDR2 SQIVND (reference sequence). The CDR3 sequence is CASSIGGQTTLLNTEAFF. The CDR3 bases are TGTGCCAGTAGTATAGGTGGACAGACCACACTCTTGAACACTGAAGCTTTCTTT.

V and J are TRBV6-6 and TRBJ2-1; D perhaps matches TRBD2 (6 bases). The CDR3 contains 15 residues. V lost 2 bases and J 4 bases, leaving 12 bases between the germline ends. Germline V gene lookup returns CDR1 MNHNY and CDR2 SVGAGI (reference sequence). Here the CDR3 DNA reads TGTGCCAGCAGTTACCGGGTGGAGGGATACAATGAGCAGTTCTTC. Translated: CASSYRVEGYNEQFF.

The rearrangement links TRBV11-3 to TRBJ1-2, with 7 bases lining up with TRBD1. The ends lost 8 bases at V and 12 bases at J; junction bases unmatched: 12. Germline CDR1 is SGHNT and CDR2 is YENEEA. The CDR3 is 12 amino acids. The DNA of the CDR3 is TGTGCCAGCGGCAAACAGGGGCCCCGGCACACCTTC. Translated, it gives CASGKQGPRHTF.

The CDR3 loop is CASSRQGTYEQYF. CDR3 bases: TGTGCCAGCAGCAGACAGGGGACTTACGAGCAGTACTTC. The chain links TRBV5-5 to TRBJ2-7, with 8 bases fitting TRBD1. Looked up from germline, CDR1 is SGHKS and CDR2 is YYEKEE (reference sequence). Trimming cost V 4 bases and J 4 bases; bases outside gene matches: 4. This CDR3 is 13 amino acids long.

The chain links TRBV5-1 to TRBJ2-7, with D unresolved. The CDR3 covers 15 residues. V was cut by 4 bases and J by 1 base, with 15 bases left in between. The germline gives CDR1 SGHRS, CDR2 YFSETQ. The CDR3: CASSPSNPYSYEQYF. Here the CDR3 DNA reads TGCGCCAGCAGCCCCTCTAACCCGTATTCCTACGAGCAGTACTTC.

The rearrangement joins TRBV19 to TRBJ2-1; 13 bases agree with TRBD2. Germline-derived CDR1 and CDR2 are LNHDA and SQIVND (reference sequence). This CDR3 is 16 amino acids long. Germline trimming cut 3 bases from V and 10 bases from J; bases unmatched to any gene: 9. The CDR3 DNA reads TGTGCCAGTAGTATTTGGAGGACTAGCGGGAGAGACGAGCAGTTCTTC. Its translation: CASSIWRTSGRDEQFF. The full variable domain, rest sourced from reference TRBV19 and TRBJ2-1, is DGGITQSPKYLFRKEGQNVTLSCEQNLNHDAMYWYRQDPGQGLRLIYYSQIVNDFQKGDIAEGYSVSREKKESFPLTVTSAQKNPTAFYLCASSIWRTSGRDEQFFGPGTRLTVL.

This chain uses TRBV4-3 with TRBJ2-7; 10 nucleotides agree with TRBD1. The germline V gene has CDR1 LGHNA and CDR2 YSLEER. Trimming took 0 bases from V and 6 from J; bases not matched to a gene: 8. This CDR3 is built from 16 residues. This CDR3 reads CASSQDFGTGVSEQYF. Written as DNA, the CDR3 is TGCGCCAGCAGCCAAGATTTCGGGACAGGGGTGAGCGAGCAGTACTTC.

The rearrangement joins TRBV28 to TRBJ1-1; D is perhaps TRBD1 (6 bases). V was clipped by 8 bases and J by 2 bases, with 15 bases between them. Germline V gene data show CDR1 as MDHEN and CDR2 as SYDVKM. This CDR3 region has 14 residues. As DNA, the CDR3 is TGTGCCAGCGGAACAGGGTTAGTAAACACTGAAGCTTTCTTT. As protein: CASGTGLVNTEAFF.

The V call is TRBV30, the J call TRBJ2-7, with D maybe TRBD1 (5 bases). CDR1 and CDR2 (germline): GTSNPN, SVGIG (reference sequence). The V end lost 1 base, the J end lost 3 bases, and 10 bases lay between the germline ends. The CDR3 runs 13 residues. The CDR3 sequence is CAWSAARGYEQYF. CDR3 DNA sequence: TGTGCCTGGAGTGCCGCTAGGGGCTACGAGCAGTACTTC.

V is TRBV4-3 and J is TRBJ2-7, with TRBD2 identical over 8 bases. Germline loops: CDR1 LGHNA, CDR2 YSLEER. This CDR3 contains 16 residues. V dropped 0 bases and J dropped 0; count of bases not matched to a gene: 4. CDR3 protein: CASSQDPSGSSYEQYF. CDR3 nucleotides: TGCGCCAGCAGCCAAGACCCCAGCGGGAGCTCCTACGAGCAGTACTTC.

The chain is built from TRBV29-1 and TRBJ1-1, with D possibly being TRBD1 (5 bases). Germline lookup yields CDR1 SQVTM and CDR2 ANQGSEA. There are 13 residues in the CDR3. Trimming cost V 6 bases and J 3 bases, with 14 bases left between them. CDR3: CSVAVGRDTEAFF. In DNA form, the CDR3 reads TGCAGCGTCGCAGTGGGCAGGGACACTGAAGCTTTCTTT. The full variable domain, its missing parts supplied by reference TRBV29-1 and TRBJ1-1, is SAVISQKPSRDICQRGTSLTIQCQVDSQVTMMFWYRQQPGQSLTLIATANQGSEATYESGFVIDKFPISRPNLTFSTLTVSNMSPEDSSIYLCSVAVGRDTEAFFGQGTRLTVV.

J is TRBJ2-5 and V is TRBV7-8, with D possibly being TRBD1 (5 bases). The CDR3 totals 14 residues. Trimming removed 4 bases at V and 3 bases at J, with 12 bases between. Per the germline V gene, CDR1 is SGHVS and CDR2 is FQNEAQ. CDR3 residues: CASSSNTGKETQYF. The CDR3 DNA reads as TGTGCCAGCAGCTCAAACACAGGAAAAGAGACCCAGTACTTC.

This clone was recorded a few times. The CDR3 nucleotides read TGTGCCAGCAGTGAACCGGGGAGGGATCAGCCCCAGCATTTT. Its translation is CASSEPGRDQPQHF. The rearrangement joins TRBV6-1 to TRBJ1-5; D gene ambiguous. Between the trimmed V and J ends, which lost 2 bases and 5 bases, there was a span of 10 bases. The CDR3 runs to 14 residues. The V gene's germline CDR1 is MNHNS and CDR2 SASEGT.